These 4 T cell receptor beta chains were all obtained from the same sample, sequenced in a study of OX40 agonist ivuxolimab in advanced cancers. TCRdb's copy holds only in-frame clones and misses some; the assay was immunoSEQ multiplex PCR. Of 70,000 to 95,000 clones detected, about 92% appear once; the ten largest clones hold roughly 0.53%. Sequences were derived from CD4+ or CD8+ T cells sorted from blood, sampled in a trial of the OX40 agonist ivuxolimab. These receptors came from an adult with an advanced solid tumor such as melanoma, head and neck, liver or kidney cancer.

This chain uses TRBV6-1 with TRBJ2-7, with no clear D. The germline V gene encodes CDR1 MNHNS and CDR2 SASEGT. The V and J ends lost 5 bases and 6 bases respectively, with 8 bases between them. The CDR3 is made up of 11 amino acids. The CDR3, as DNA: TGTGCCAGCAGTTCCGTTCTCGAGCAGTACTTC. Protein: CASSSVLEQYF.

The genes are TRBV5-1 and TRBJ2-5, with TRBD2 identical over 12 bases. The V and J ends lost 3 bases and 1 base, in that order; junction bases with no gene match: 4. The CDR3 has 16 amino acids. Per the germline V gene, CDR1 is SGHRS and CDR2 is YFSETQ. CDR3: CASSSGLAGSQETQYF. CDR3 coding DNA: TGCGCCAGCAGCTCCGGACTAGCGGGGAGCCAAGAGACCCAGTACTTC.

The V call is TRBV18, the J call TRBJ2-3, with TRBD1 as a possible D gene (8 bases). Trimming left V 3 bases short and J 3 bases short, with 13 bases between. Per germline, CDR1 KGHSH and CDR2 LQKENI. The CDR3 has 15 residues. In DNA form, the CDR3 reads TGTGCCAGCTCACCGAAACAGGGGGGGACAGATACGCAGTATTTT. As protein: CASSPKQGGTDTQYF.

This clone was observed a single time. CDR3 residues: CASSLVTNTEAFF. The CDR3 DNA reads as TGCGCCAGCAGCTTGGTTACCAACACTGAAGCTTTCTTT. The chain carries TRBV5-1 and TRBJ1-1, with unresolved D. The CDR3 loop spans 13 amino acids. V lost 0 bases, J lost 2 bases, and 5 bases lay in between. Germline V lookup: CDR1 SGHRS, CDR2 YFSETQ.